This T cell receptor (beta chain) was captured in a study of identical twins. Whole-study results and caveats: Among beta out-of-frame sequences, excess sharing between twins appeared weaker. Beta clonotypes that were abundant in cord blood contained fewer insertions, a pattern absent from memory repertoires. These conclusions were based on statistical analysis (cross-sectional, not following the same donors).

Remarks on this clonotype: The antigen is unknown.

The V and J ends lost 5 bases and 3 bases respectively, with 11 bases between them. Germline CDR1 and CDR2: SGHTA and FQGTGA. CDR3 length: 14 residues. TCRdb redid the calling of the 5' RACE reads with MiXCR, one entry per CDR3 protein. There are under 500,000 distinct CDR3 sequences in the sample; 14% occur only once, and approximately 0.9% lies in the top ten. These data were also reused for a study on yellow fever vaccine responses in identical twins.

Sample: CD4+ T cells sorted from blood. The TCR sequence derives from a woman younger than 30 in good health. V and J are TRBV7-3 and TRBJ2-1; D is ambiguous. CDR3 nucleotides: TGTGCCAGCAGCCCTTACGTAAACTACAATGAGCAGTTCTTC. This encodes CASSPYVNYNEQFF.